This T cell receptor beta chain was captured in a study of T cell responses to AZD1222 COVID-19 vaccine. Background on the study: Analyses pooled second doses at about 4 or about 12 weeks. Whole-study results and caveats: Breadth and depth of Spike-specific TCRs rose after two AZD1222 doses.

Method: immunoSEQ multiplex PCR; TCRdb's copy keeps in-frame clones and lacks some. The profile shows roughly 110,000 clones, about 80% of them singletons. This clone turned up a few times. Its antigen is not identified. The V gene's germline CDR1 is MNHNS and CDR2 SASEGT. V lost 1 base to trimming and J lost 7 bases; unmatched junction nucleotides: 3. The CDR3 is made up of 14 amino acids. V usage is TRBV6-1 and J usage is TRBJ1-5; 8 positions agree with TRBD1. The specimen comprised peripheral blood, sampled on day 0 of AZD1222 vaccination. The source of this sequence is an adult in good health. The CDR3 reads CASSEGTGRQPQHF. For the CDR3, the DNA is TGTGCCAGCAGTGAAGGGACAGGGCGCCAGCCCCAGCATTTT.